This T cell receptor beta chain was recorded in a study of CD8+ T cells in alopecia areata. Across the study: Administration of oral tofacitinib to treated patients was at 5 to 10 mg twice daily. After 6 to 18 months of tofacitinib, follow-up continued 6 months off drug.

The authors extracted RNA and reverse transcribed it into cDNA as the sequencing template. Some clones are missing from TCRdb's copy, which holds only in-frame ones; the method was immunoSEQ multiplex PCR. The profile shows about 97,000 clones, less than 50% of them singletons. CDR1 SQVTM and CDR2 ANQGSEA come from the germline V gene. V shed 7 bases, J shed 0 bases, and the junction held 5 bases outside the gene matches. CDR3 length: 13 residues. Study-wide results and limits: Against the mouse data, patients shared TCRs less clearly, possibly for HLA reasons.

In regard to this clone: The antigen remains undetermined.

The specimen sequenced was CD4+ T cells sorted from blood. The TCR originated in a human donor with alopecia areata. This chain uses TRBV29-1 with TRBJ1-1, with TRBD1 matching over 7 bases. DNA for the CDR3: TGCAGCGGATCACAGGGGATGAACACTGAAGCTTTCTTT. Protein product: CSGSQGMNTEAFF.